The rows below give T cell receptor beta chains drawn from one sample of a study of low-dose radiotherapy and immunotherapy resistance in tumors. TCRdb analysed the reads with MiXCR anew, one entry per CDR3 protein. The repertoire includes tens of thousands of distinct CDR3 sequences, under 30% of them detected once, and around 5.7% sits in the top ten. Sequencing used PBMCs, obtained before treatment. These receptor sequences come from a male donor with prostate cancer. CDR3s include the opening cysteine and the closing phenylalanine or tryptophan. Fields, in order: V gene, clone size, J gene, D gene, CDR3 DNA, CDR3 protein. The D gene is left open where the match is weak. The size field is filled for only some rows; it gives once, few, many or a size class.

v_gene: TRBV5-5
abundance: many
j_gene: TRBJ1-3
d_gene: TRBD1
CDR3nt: TGTGCCAGCAGCGCCGGACAGGTTCCTCTCACGGACACCATATATTTT
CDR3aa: CASSAGQVPLTDTIYF

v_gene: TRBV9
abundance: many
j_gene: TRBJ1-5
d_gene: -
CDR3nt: TGTGCCAGCAGCGTTCCCCGCGATAGGGTGGGTCAGCCCCAGCATTTT
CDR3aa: CASSVPRDRVGQPQHF

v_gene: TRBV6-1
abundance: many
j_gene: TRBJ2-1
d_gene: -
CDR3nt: TGTGCCAGCATCTCCGTGAACTCCTACAATGAGCAGTTCTTC
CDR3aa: CASISVNSYNEQFF

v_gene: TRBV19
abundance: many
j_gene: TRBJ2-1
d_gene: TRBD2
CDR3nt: TGTGCCAGTCAGTCGGGACTAGCTAACAATGAGCAGTTCTTC
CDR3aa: CASQSGLANNEQFF

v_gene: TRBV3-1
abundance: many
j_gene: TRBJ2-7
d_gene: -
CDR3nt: TGTGCCAGCAGCCAAGAACCGTCCTCCTACGAGCAGTACTTC
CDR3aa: CASSQEPSSYEQYF

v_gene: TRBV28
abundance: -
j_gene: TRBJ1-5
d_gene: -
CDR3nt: TGTGCCGGACGGACGGGGGTGGGAAATCAGCCCCAGCATTTT
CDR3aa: CAGRTGVGNQPQHF

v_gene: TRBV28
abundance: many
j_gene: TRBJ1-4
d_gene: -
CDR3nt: TGTGCCAGCAGAGAGGGACGGATCAATGAAAAACTGTTTTTT
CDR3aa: CASREGRINEKLFF

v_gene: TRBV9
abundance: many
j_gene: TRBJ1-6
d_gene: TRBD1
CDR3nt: TGTGCCAGCAGCGTCCGGGACAGGGGTAATTCACCCCTCCACTTT
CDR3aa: CASSVRDRGNSPLHF

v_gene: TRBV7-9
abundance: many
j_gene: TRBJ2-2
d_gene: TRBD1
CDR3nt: TGTGCCAGCAGCAGAACAGGGGGTGGCGGGGAGCTGTTTTTT
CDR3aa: CASSRTGGGGELFF

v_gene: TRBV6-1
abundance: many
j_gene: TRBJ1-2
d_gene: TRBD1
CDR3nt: TGTGCCAGCACTCAGACAGGGGGCAACTATGGCTACACCTTC
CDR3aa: CASTQTGGNYGYTF

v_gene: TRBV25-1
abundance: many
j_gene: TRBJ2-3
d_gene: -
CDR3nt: TGTGCCAGCAGTGATTTTGGGGGCTTCGACACAGATACGCAGTATTTT
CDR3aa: CASSDFGGFDTDTQYF

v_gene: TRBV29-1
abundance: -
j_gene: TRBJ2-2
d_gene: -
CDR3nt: TGCAGCGCCCGAGACAACACCGGGGAGCTGTTTTTT
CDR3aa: CSARDNTGELFF

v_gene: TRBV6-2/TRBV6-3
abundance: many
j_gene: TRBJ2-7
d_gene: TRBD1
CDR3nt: TGTGCCAGCAGTGGGGCCACCGGGACAGGGAGCTACGAGCAGTACTTC
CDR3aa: CASSGATGTGSYEQYF

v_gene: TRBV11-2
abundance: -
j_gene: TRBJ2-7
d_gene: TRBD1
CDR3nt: TGTGCCAGCAGCGAACCGGGACAGGGGAGCTCCTACGAGCAGTACTTC
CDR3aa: CASSEPGQGSSYEQYF

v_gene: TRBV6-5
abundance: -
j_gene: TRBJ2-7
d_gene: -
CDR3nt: TGTGCCAGCAGTTACTCGTGGGGGTACGAGCAGTACTTC
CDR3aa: CASSYSWGYEQYF

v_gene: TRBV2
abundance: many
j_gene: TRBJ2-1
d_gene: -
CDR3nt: TGTGCCAGCAGTGCCCTAAGGGATGAGCAGTTCTTC
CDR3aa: CASSALRDEQFF

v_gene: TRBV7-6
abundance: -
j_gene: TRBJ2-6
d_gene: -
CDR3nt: TGTGCCAGCAGCTTAGGGGGGAGCTCTGGGGCCAACGTCCTGACTTTC
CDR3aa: CASSLGGSSGANVLTF

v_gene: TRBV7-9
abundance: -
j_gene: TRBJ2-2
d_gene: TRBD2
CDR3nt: TGTGCCAGCAGCCCAGGACGGGCTAGCGGGCGAAGGAACACCGGGGAGCTGTTTTTT
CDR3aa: CASSPGRASGRRNTGELFF

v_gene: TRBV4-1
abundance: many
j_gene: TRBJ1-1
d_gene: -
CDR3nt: TGCGCCAGCAGCCACGGACAGAGTGAAGCTTTCTTT
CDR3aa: CASSHGQSEAFF

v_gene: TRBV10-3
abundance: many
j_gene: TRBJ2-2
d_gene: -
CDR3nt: TGTGGCAACAGCGATACGAACACCGGGGAGCTGTTTTTT
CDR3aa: CGNSDTNTGELFF